The 14 T cell receptor beta chains in this list originate from one sample, sequenced in a study of shared clonotypes between healthy human individuals (dated by TCRdb to 2020 to 2022). Receptor libraries were prepared by the immunoSEQ multiplex PCR assay. This is the immuneACCESS table as TCRdb keeps it, with only in-frame sequences that have V and J called. A part of the clones is gone; compared with another copy, unresolved V genes explain less than half, and the rest is unexplained. The sample contains about 490,000 clones, around 73% of them found a single time. Around 12% of the sample lies in the top ten. The specimen sequenced was PBMCs. All receptors derive from a woman between 35 and 50 years old in good health. Some clones in this sample may be carry-over from other donors' samples.

Comment on this clone: A far larger clone differs by one base, so this is likely a read error. Distinct nucleotide sequences in the sample also encode this CDR3. The rearrangement links TRBV30 to TRBJ1-5; D remains unclear. Per germline, CDR1 GTSNPN and CDR2 SVGIG (reference sequence). This CDR3 spans 15 amino acids. CDR3 residues: CAWSVPISGNQPQHF. In DNA form, the CDR3 reads TGCGCCTGGAGTGTACCCATATCAGGCAATCAGCCCCAGCATTTT.

This rearrangement joins TRBV5-4 to TRBJ1-2; D not certain. The CDR3 sequence is 15 residues long. Looked up from germline, CDR1 is SGHNT and CDR2 is YYREEE (reference sequence). V lost 5 bases, J lost 4 bases, and 18 bases lay in between. The CDR3 protein is CASRSGVAVGYGYTF. The CDR3 nucleotides read TGTGCCAGCAGATCCGGTGTGGCCGTCGGCTATGGCTACACCTTC.

V usage is TRBV2 and J usage is TRBJ2-5; no clear D. From germline, CDR1 is SNHLY and CDR2 FYNNEI. CDR3 length: 13 residues. The V end lost 0 bases, the J end lost 5 bases, and 7 bases lay between the germline ends. CDR3 nucleotides: TGTGCCAGCAGTGAAGCGCTTCGGGAGACCCAGTACTTC. Translation gives CASSEALRETQYF.

The CDR3 protein is CASSFSRRLHEQFF. The DNA of the CDR3 is TGTGCCAGCAGTTTCTCTCGCAGGTTGCATGAGCAGTTCTTC. The chain recombines TRBV28 with TRBJ2-1, with D unclear. This CDR3 comprises 14 residues. Germline CDR1 and CDR2: MDHEN and SYDVKM. Trimming stripped 3 bases from V and 8 bases from J, with 14 bases between.

The genes are TRBV18 and TRBJ2-1, with 12 nucleotides matching TRBD1. The germline V gene has CDR1 KGHSH and CDR2 LQKENI. J was trimmed by 9 bases and V by 5 bases; bases with no gene match: 8. This CDR3 contains 15 residues. The CDR3 reads CASSTAGTGGIEQFF. The CDR3 DNA sequence: TGTGCCAGCTCAACAGCCGGGACAGGGGGCATTGAGCAGTTCTTC.

This clone showed up just a few times. The chain employs TRBV6-1 and TRBJ1-2, with D perhaps matching TRBD1 (5 bases). Germline values: CDR1 MNHNS, CDR2 SASEGT. The ends were cut back, 1 base at V and 6 bases at J, with 12 bases in the middle. The CDR3 length is 14 residues. The CDR3 DNA reads as TGTGCCAGCAGTGAAGGTCCGGGGCGGGATGGCTACACCTTC. This codes for CASSEGPGRDGYTF.

This chain uses TRBV7-3 with TRBJ2-7; 7 nucleotides match TRBD2. V dropped 5 bases and J dropped 7; count of bases not matched to a gene: 8. The CDR3 runs to 13 residues. Per germline, CDR1 SGHTA and CDR2 FQGTGA. The CDR3 bases are TGTGCCAGCAGCCTCCGTGACGGGAGGGAGCAGTACTTC. Its protein is CASSLRDGREQYF.

This clone was recorded a few times. The chain uses TRBV4-1 and TRBJ1-1; the match to TRBD1 covers 8 bases. Germline trimming cut 5 bases from V and 1 base from J; bases unmatched to any gene: 6. This CDR3 contains 15 residues. Germline V gives CDR1 MGHRA, CDR2 YSYEKL. The CDR3: CASSVGQGKNTEAFF. For the CDR3, the DNA is TGCGCCAGCAGCGTAGGACAGGGAAAGAACACTGAAGCTTTCTTT.

The genes are TRBV6-1 and TRBJ2-7; D is tentatively TRBD1 or TRBD2 (5 bases each). From germline, CDR1 is MNHNS and CDR2 SASEGT. The CDR3 has 15 residues. V lost 0 bases and J lost 2, with 11 bases in between. CDR3 protein: CASSEASGRPYEQYF. CDR3 nucleotide sequence: TGTGCCAGCAGTGAAGCTTCGGGACGACCCTACGAGCAGTACTTC.

The chain joins TRBV18 to TRBJ1-1; D is unresolved. Germline V gene lookup returns CDR1 KGHSH and CDR2 LQKENI. V gave up 1 base and J gave up 0 bases, with 9 bases separating them. The CDR3 has 15 residues. The CDR3 region has the DNA TGTGCCAGCTCACCACGGGTGGAGGTGAACACTGAAGCTTTCTTT. It is translated as CASSPRVEVNTEAFF. Complete variable domain (other parts from reference TRBV18 and TRBJ1-1): NAGVMQNPRHLVRRRGQEARLRCSPMKGHSHVYWYRQLPEEGLKFMVYLQKENIIDESGMPKERFSAEFPKEGPSILRIQQVVRGDSAAYFCASSPRVEVNTEAFFGQGTRLTVV.

This rearrangement joins TRBV29-1 to TRBJ2-2, with 9 nucleotides matching TRBD2. The J segment lost 7 bases and the V segment lost 5 bases, leaving 8 bases of the junction unmatched. CDR1 is SQVTM, CDR2 ANQGSEA, per germline. The CDR3 runs 14 residues. The CDR3 sequence is CSVLVSGSIGELFF. DNA for the CDR3: TGCAGCGTTTTAGTTAGCGGGAGTATCGGGGAGCTGTTTTTT.

Only a few counts were recorded for this clone. The chain links TRBV28 to TRBJ1-2, with D perhaps TRBD1 (5 bases). This CDR3 comprises 12 residues. Germline CDR1 is MDHEN and CDR2 is SYDVKM. V gave up 7 bases and J gave up 7 bases, with 13 bases separating them. The CDR3 nucleotides are TGTGCCAGCATTACTCAAGGGGTTGGCTACACCTTC. As protein: CASITQGVGYTF.

On this clone itself: Other DNA sequences in this sample translate to the same CDR3. The genes are TRBV19 and TRBJ2-1, with unresolved D. Germline V gives CDR1 LNHDA, CDR2 SQIVND (reference sequence). Deletions cut 2 bases from V and 2 bases from J, with 7 bases between. The CDR3 has 14 residues. The CDR3 here is CASSISGTYNEQFF. For the CDR3, the DNA is TGTGCCAGTAGTATAAGTGGGACCTACAATGAGCAGTTCTTC.

This chain links TRBV2 with TRBJ2-2, with TRBD1 identical over 7 bases. The CDR3 is 15 residues long. J gave up 2 bases and V 7 bases, and 7 bases lay outside the gene matches. In germline, CDR1 is SNHLY, CDR2 FYNNEI. The CDR3 is CASIFGTANTGELFF. The CDR3, as DNA: TGTGCCAGCATATTCGGGACAGCAAACACCGGGGAGCTGTTTTTT. Looking up the rest from reference TRBV2 and TRBJ2-2 gives the full variable domain: EPEVTQTPSHQVTQMGQEVILRCVPISNHLYFYWYRQILGQKVEFLVSFYNNEISEKSEIFDDQFSVERPDGSNFTLKIRSTKLEDSAMYFCASIFGTANTGELFFGEGSRLTVL.